This T cell receptor beta chain was profiled in a study of CD8 T cells in ankylosing spondylitis. Trimming pared 1 base from V and 1 base from J, leaving 11 bases between. The CDR3 contains 16 residues. Germline CDR1 SGHNT, CDR2 YENEEA. Whole-study findings and limits: One TCR beta motif, made up of roughly eight highly homologous variants, appeared characteristic of ankylosing spondylitis blood. Matched ankylosing spondylitis synovial fluid reportedly contained a significantly enriched population of disease-linked clones.

TCRdb called the 5' RACE reads again in MiXCR, with one record for every CDR3 protein. The data show around 770,000 distinct CDR3 sequences, approximately 10% seen once. This clonotype has only a few counts. Its matching antigen is unknown. Sequencing was carried out using blood, either unsorted or a sorted T cell fraction (not recorded which). The chain employs TRBV11-3 and TRBJ2-1, with a possible D match to TRBD2 (6 bases). The receptor comes from a male donor with ankylosing spondylitis. This chain's CDR3 is CASSLAAGRSYNEQFF. The CDR3 DNA follows: TGTGCCAGCAGCTTAGCCGCAGGGAGGTCCTACAATGAGCAGTTCTTC. The whole variable domain, filled in from reference TRBV11-3 and TRBJ2-1, reads EAGVVQSPRYKIIEKKQPVAFWCNPISGHNTLYWYLQNLGQGPELLIRYENEEAVDDSQLPKDRFSAERLKGVDSTLKIQPAELGDSAVYLCASSLAAGRSYNEQFFGPGTRLTVL.